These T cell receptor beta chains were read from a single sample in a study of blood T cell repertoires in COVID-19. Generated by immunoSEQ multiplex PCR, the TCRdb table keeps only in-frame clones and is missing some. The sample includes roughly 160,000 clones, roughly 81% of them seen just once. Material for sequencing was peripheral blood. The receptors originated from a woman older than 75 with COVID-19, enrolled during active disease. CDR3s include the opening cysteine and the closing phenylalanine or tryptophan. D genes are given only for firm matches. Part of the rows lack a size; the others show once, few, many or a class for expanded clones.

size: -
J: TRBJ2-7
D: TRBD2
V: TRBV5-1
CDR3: CASRPGTSGYEQYF
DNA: TGCGCCAGCAGACCCGGGACTAGCGGCTACGAGCAGTACTTC

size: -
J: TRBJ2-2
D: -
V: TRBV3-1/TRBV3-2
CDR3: CASSQGGNGELFF
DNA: TGTGCCAGCAGCCAAGGAGGGAACGGGGAGCTGTTTTTT

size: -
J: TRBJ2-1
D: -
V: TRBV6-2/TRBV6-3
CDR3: CASSRRVNEQFF
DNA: TGTGCCAGCAGCCGCAGGGTGAATGAGCAGTTCTTC

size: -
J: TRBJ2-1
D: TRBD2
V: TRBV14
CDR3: CASSPWSSGRSEQFF
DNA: TGTGCCAGCAGCCCCTGGTCTAGCGGGAGGTCTGAGCAGTTCTTC

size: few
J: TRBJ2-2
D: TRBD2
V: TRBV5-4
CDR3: CASSLAPSGGVSGELFF
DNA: TGTGCCAGCAGCTTGGCTCCTAGCGGGGGGGTCAGCGGGGAGCTGTTTTTT

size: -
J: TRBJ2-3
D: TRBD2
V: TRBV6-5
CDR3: CASSWGLAGADTQYF
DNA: TGTGCCAGCAGCTGGGGACTAGCGGGAGCAGATACGCAGTATTTT

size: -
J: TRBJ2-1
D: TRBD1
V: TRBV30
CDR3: CAWSPGQDYNEQFF
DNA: TGTGCCTGGAGCCCGGGACAGGACTACAATGAGCAGTTCTTC

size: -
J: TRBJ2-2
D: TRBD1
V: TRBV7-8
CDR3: CASSVQGANTGELFF
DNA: TGTGCCAGCAGCGTTCAGGGGGCCAACACCGGGGAGCTGTTTTTT

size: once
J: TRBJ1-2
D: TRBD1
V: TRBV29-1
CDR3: CSVRDRVGYGYTF
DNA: TGCAGCGTCAGAGACAGGGTGGGATATGGCTACACCTTC

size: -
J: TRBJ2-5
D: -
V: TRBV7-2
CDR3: CASRERSGRQETQYF
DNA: TGTGCCAGCAGGGAACGCTCCGGGAGACAAGAGACCCAGTACTTC

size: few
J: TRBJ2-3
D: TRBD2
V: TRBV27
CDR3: CASSLTLIAGGNTDTQYF
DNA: TGTGCCAGCAGTTTAACCCTTATAGCGGGAGGGAACACAGATACGCAGTATTTT

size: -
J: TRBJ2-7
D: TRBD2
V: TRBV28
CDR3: CASSFQGGGAYEQYF
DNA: TGTGCCAGCAGTTTTCAGGGCGGGGGGGCCTACGAGCAGTACTTC

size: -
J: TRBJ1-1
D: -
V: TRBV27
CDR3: CASSPGLAYTEAFF
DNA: TGTGCCAGCAGTCCAGGACTCGCTTACACTGAAGCTTTCTTT

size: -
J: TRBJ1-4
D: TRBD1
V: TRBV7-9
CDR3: CASSLRPGQHEKLFF
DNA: TGTGCCAGCAGTTTGCGGCCGGGACAGCATGAAAAACTGTTTTTT

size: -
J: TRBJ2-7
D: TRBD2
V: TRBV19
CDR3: CASSTRLAGRPEEQYF
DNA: TGTGCCAGTAGTACTCGACTAGCGGGAAGGCCCGAAGAGCAGTACTTC

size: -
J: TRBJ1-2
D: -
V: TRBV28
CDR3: CASSLGLGASYGYTF
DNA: TGTGCCAGCAGTTTGGGGCTGGGGGCTTCTTATGGCTACACCTTC

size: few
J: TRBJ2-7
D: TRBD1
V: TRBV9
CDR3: CASSATQGAPQYF
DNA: TGTGCCAGCAGCGCGACTCAGGGGGCTCCGCAGTACTTC

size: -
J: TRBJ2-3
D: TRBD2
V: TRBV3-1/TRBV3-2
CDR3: CASSGWASGALTDTQYF
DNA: TGTGCCAGCAGTGGGTGGGCTAGCGGGGCCCTCACAGATACGCAGTATTTT

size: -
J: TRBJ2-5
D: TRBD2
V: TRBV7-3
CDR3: CASSLGLGETQYF
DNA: TGTGCCAGCAGCTTGGGACTAGGAGAGACCCAGTACTTC

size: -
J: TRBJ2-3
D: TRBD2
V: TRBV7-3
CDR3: CASSSRTGGDTQYF
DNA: TGTGCCAGCAGCTCGAGGACGGGGGGAGATACGCAGTATTTT

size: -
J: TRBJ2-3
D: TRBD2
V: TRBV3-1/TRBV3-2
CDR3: CASSRRTSVTDTQYF
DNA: TGTGCCAGCAGCCGCCGGACTAGCGTCACAGATACGCAGTATTTT

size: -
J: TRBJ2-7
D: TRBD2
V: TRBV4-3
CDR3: CASSQGASGGYYYEQYF
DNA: TGCGCCAGCAGCCAAGGGGCGAGCGGGGGATACTACTACGAGCAGTACTTC

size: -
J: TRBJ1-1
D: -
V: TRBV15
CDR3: CATSRGGVATEAFF
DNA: TGTGCCACCAGCAGAGGGGGGGTGGCCACTGAAGCTTTCTTT

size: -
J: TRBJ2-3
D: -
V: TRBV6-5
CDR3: CASSPGGRDTDTQYF
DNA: TGTGCCAGCAGCCCCGGCGGCAGGGACACAGATACGCAGTATTTT

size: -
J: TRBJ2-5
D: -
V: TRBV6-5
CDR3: CASSYSTGMVKTQYF
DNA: TGTGCCAGCAGTTACTCGACCGGGATGGTAAAGACCCAGTACTTC

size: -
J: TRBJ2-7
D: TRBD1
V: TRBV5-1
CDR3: CASSFSGRQGSYEQYF
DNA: TGCGCCAGCAGCTTCTCTGGGAGACAGGGCTCCTACGAGCAGTACTTC

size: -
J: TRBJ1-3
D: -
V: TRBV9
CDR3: CASSVSGTGNTIYF
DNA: TGTGCCAGCAGCGTATCAGGGACTGGAAACACCATATATTTT

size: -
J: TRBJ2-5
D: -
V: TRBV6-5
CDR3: CASTQRLGETQYF
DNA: TGTGCCAGCACCCAAAGACTAGGAGAGACCCAGTACTTC

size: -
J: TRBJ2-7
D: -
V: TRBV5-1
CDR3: CASSLREESYEQYF
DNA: TGCGCCAGCAGCTTGCGGGAAGAGTCCTACGAGCAGTACTTC

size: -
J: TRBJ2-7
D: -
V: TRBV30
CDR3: CAWDSGLYEQYF
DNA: TGTGCCTGGGACAGTGGACTCTACGAGCAGTACTTC

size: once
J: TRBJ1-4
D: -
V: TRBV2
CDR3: CASSETRGTNEKLFF
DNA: TGTGCCAGCAGTGAAACCCGGGGAACTAATGAAAAACTGTTTTTT

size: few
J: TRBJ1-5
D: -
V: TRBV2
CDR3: CASSDVDRSQPQHF
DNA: TGTGCCAGCAGTGACGTAGACAGGTCTCAGCCCCAGCATTTT

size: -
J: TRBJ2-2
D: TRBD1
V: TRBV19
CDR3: CASSTLMTGWNTGELFF
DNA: TGTGCCAGTAGTACCCTTATGACAGGGTGGAACACCGGGGAGCTGTTTTTT

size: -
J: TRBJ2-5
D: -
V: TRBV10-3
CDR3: CAISGLMTGGTQYF
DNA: TGTGCCATCAGTGGCCTGATGACAGGCGGGACCCAGTACTTC

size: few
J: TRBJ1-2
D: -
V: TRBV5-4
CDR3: CASSLISDGYGYTF
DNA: TGTGCCAGCAGCCTCATTAGCGACGGCTATGGCTACACCTTC

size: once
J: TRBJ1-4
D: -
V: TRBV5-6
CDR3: CASSLPGTTNEKLFF
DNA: TGTGCCAGCAGCTTGCCAGGGACAACTAATGAAAAACTGTTTTTT

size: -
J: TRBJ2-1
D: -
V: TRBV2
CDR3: CASSEALQGGEQFF
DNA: TGTGCCAGCAGTGAAGCGCTTCAGGGGGGTGAGCAGTTCTTC

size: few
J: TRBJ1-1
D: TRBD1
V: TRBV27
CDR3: CASRDRGGTEAFF
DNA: TGTGCCAGCAGGGACAGGGGCGGCACTGAAGCTTTCTTT

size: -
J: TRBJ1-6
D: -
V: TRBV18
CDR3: CASSPLPSQSPLHF
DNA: TGTGCCAGCTCACCGCTGCCCAGTCAGTCACCCCTCCACTTT

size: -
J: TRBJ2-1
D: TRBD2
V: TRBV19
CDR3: CASSIVLAGGQFF
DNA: TGTGCCAGTAGTATAGTACTAGCGGGGGGGCAGTTCTTC

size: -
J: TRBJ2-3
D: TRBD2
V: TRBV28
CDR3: CASTLSGRADTQYF
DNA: TGTGCCAGCACCCTAAGCGGGAGGGCAGATACGCAGTATTTT

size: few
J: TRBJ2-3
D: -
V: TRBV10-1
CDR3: CASSSSGNADTQYF
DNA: TGCGCCAGCAGCTCTTCAGGGAATGCAGATACGCAGTATTTT

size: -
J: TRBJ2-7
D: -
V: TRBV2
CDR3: CASGRDTDSQYF
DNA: TGTGCCAGCGGCCGGGACACGGATTCCCAGTACTTC

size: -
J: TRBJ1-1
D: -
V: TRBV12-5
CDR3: CASGHRQVINTEAFF
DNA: TGTGCTAGTGGTCACCGACAGGTGATTAACACTGAAGCTTTCTTT

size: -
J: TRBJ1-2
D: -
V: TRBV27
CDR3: CASSLAGDRGYTF
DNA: TGTGCCAGCAGTTTAGCGGGGGATCGTGGCTACACCTTC

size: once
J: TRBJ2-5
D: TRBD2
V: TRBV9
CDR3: CASSRGTSGQETQYF
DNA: TGTGCCAGCAGCCGCGGGACTAGCGGACAAGAGACCCAGTACTTC

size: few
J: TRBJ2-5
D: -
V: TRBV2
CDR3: CASSPQETQYF
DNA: TGTGCCAGCAGTCCTCAAGAGACCCAGTACTTC

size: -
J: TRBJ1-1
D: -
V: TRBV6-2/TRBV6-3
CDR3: CASSWAGSTEAFF
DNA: TGTGCCAGCAGTTGGGCGGGGTCGACTGAAGCTTTCTTT

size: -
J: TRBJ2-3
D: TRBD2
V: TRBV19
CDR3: CASRGVTDTQYF
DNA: TGTGCCAGCCGGGGGGTAACAGATACGCAGTATTTT

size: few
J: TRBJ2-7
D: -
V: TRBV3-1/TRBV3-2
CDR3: CASSPRSYEQYF
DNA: TGTGCCAGCAGCCCCCGTAGCTACGAGCAGTACTTC

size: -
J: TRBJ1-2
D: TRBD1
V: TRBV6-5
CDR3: CASSYSVGGLGYTF
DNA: TGTGCCAGCAGTTACTCGGTAGGGGGCCTTGGCTACACCTTC

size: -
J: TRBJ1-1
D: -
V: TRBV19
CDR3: CASSFAGWGVANTEAFF
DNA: TGTGCCAGTAGTTTCGCAGGGTGGGGGGTCGCGAACACTGAAGCTTTCTTT

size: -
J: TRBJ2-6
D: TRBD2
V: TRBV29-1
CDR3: CSVGATSVFGGANVLTF
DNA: TGCAGCGTTGGGGCGACTAGCGTCTTCGGAGGGGCCAACGTCCTGACTTTC

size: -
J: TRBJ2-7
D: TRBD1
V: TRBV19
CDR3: CASSTTGTGAYEQYF
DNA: TGTGCCAGTAGTACCACCGGGACAGGGGCCTACGAGCAGTACTTC

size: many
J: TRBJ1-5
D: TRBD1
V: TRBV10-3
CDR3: CAISGTGGQPQHF
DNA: TGTGCCATCAGTGGGACAGGGGGTCAGCCCCAGCATTTT

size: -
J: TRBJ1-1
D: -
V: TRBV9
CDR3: CASSVDPRGSNTEAFF
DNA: TGTGCCAGCAGCGTAGATCCTCGGGGGTCCAACACTGAAGCTTTCTTT

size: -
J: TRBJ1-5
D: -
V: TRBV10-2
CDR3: CASSGDTFYQPQHF
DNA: TGCGCCAGCAGCGGGGACACCTTTTATCAGCCCCAGCATTTT

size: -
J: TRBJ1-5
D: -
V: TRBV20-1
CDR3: CSASRRDQPQHF
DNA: TGCAGTGCTAGTCGCAGGGATCAGCCCCAGCATTTT

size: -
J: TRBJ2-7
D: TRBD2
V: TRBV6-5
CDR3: CASSSPPGLAGDKQYF
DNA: TGTGCCAGCAGTTCCCCCCCCGGACTAGCGGGAGATAAGCAGTACTTC

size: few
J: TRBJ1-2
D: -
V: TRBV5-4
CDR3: CASSFLGSYGYTF
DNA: TGTGCCAGCAGCTTTTTGGGCAGCTATGGCTACACCTTC